Listed below are T cell receptor beta chains from one sample, sequenced in a study of cytomegalovirus exposure and HLA in healthy donors. The method was immunoSEQ multiplex PCR; TCRdb's version includes in-frame clones alone and lacks a portion of them. In the table there are roughly 170,000 clones, around 80% of which are singletons. What was sequenced was PBMCs. Source of these receptors: a female donor in good health and CMV-seronegative. Each CDR3 is given with its conserved first and last residue. The order of the fields is V gene, J gene, D gene, clone size, CDR3 DNA, CDR3 protein. A D gene is named only where the DNA matches it firmly. Rows may omit the clone size; those that give it use once, few, many or a size class.

v_call: TRBV5-1; j_call: TRBJ2-1; d_call: TRBD2; clone_size: NA; cdr3_nt: TGCGCCAGCAGCCCCGGACTAGCGGGGAAGGATGAGCAGTTCTTC; cdr3_aa: CASSPGLAGKDEQFF
v_call: TRBV13; j_call: TRBJ2-4; d_call: NA; clone_size: NA; cdr3_nt: TGTGCCAGCAGCTTAGGCCGGGACTTAGCCAAAAACATTCAGTACTTC; cdr3_aa: CASSLGRDLAKNIQYF
v_call: TRBV7-9; j_call: TRBJ2-3; d_call: TRBD2; clone_size: NA; cdr3_nt: TGTGCCAGCAGCAACAGACTAGCGGGAGGCACAGATACGCAGTATTTT; cdr3_aa: CASSNRLAGGTDTQYF
v_call: TRBV30; j_call: TRBJ2-3; d_call: TRBD2; clone_size: once; cdr3_nt: TGTGCCTGGAGGTTAGCGGGAGGCCGGGATACGCAGTATTTT; cdr3_aa: CAWRLAGGRDTQYF
v_call: TRBV11-3; j_call: TRBJ2-1; d_call: NA; clone_size: NA; cdr3_nt: TGTGCCAGCAGCGAGGGAACCTACAATGAGCAGTTCTTC; cdr3_aa: CASSEGTYNEQFF
v_call: TRBV4-2; j_call: TRBJ1-3; d_call: NA; clone_size: NA; cdr3_nt: TGTGCCAGCAGCCAAGACCCTAGCCGAAACACCATATATTTT; cdr3_aa: CASSQDPSRNTIYF
v_call: TRBV19; j_call: TRBJ2-3; d_call: NA; clone_size: NA; cdr3_nt: TGTGCCAGTACTCCTAATTACGGGTATGGCGATAGCACAGATACGCAGTATTTT; cdr3_aa: CASTPNYGYGDSTDTQYF
v_call: TRBV6-5; j_call: TRBJ1-1; d_call: NA; clone_size: few; cdr3_nt: TGTGCCAGCAGTTACTCCAGGGGATGGAACACTGAAGCTTTCTTT; cdr3_aa: CASSYSRGWNTEAFF
v_call: TRBV21-1; j_call: TRBJ1-1; d_call: NA; clone_size: NA; cdr3_nt: TGTGCCAGCAGCAGTTCGTTCTCAGGGAACACTGAAGCTTTCTTT; cdr3_aa: CASSSSFSGNTEAFF
v_call: TRBV2; j_call: TRBJ2-2; d_call: TRBD1; clone_size: NA; cdr3_nt: TGTGCCAGCAGTAACGGACAGGGGGACACCGGGGAGCTGTTTTTT; cdr3_aa: CASSNGQGDTGELFF
v_call: TRBV19; j_call: TRBJ2-7; d_call: TRBD1; clone_size: NA; cdr3_nt: TGTGCCAGTAGTACCGGCGACAGGGAAGAGCAGTACTTC; cdr3_aa: CASSTGDREEQYF
v_call: TRBV19; j_call: TRBJ1-3; d_call: NA; clone_size: NA; cdr3_nt: TGTGCCACCAACGCGGGGGCTGGAAACACCATATATTTT; cdr3_aa: CATNAGAGNTIYF
v_call: TRBV2; j_call: TRBJ1-2; d_call: TRBD1; clone_size: NA; cdr3_nt: TGTGCCAGCAGTCGGACAGGGTCTAACTATGGCTACACCTTC; cdr3_aa: CASSRTGSNYGYTF
v_call: TRBV11-3; j_call: TRBJ2-1; d_call: NA; clone_size: NA; cdr3_nt: TGTGCCAGCAGCTCCGGTAGCTCCTACAATGAGCAGTTCTTC; cdr3_aa: CASSSGSSYNEQFF
v_call: TRBV30; j_call: TRBJ2-1; d_call: NA; clone_size: NA; cdr3_nt: TGTGCCTGGAGTGTGGGCGGGAACAATGAGCAGTTCTTC; cdr3_aa: CAWSVGGNNEQFF
v_call: TRBV30; j_call: TRBJ2-1; d_call: TRBD1; clone_size: NA; cdr3_nt: TGTGCGACTACCGGGACAGGGTACAATGAGCAGTTCTTC; cdr3_aa: CATTGTGYNEQFF
v_call: TRBV5-1; j_call: TRBJ1-2; d_call: NA; clone_size: NA; cdr3_nt: TGCGCCAGCAGCCCGGATGGGGGGTGGCTCTATGGCTACACCTTC; cdr3_aa: CASSPDGGWLYGYTF
v_call: TRBV27; j_call: TRBJ2-5; d_call: TRBD2; clone_size: NA; cdr3_nt: TGTGCCAGCAGTTTTTTGGCGGGAGGGCCCCAAGAGACCCAGTACTTC; cdr3_aa: CASSFLAGGPQETQYF
v_call: TRBV18; j_call: TRBJ2-4; d_call: NA; clone_size: NA; cdr3_nt: TGTGCCAGCTCACCACGGCTAGCCAAAAACATTCAGTACTTC; cdr3_aa: CASSPRLAKNIQYF
v_call: TRBV6-1; j_call: TRBJ1-3; d_call: NA; clone_size: NA; cdr3_nt: TGTGCCAGCAGCCTTGGGGGACGGACAGAGAACACCATATATTTT; cdr3_aa: CASSLGGRTENTIYF
v_call: TRBV4-2; j_call: TRBJ1-2; d_call: NA; clone_size: NA; cdr3_nt: TGTGCCAGCAGCCGGAGGGACGGAGGCTACACCTTC; cdr3_aa: CASSRRDGGYTF
v_call: TRBV30; j_call: TRBJ2-7; d_call: NA; clone_size: NA; cdr3_nt: TGTGCCTGGAGTGTACGGGGTCCCTACGAGCAGTACTTC; cdr3_aa: CAWSVRGPYEQYF